The present T cell receptor (beta chain) was sequenced within a study of vaccination effects on CD4 cells after COVID-19. The wider study: Post-vaccine sample collection fell at a median of 72 days after the second dose.

The assay was immunoSEQ multiplex PCR, and TCRdb's table has in-frame clones only and misses some. The table shows under 85,000 clones, with around four fifths occurring only once. In regard to this clone: The antigen remains undetermined.

V lost 8 bases to trimming and J lost 4 bases, with 14 bases between them. The CDR3 contains 13 residues. Per germline, CDR1 SNHLY and CDR2 FYNNEI. Under the ViraFEST assay, PBMC were stimulated with viral peptide pools so that antigen-specific CD4+ T cells expanded. Sequencing was performed afterwards. Upon completion of roughly ten days in culture, CD4+ T cells were isolated. As their vaccination, participants received two doses of either BNT162b2 or mRNA-1273. Each culture well received around 2 million PBMC. These cells were then cultured in IMDM with about 9.9 IU/ml IL-2 and about 9.4 ug/ml peptides.

The TCR comes from a human donor who received a COVID-19 vaccine. J is TRBJ1-1 and V is TRBV2, with no clear D. The sequences come from CD4+ T cells from PBMCs cultured with HCoV-OC43 spike peptides, collected after COVID-19 vaccination. Subset reported: HCoV-OC43 spike overlapping peptide pool stimulation. DNA for the CDR3: TGTGCCAGCCGGACCCAGGAAGGCACTGAAGCTTTCTTT. This translates into CASRTQEGTEAFF.